This entry features one T cell receptor beta chain sequence. Its antigen remains unidentified. The data derive from a study of cytomegalovirus exposure and HLA in healthy donors. Study-level findings and limits: The authors judged a highly shared variant cluster likely a sequencing artifact. A later analysis reportedly found fewer N-insertions in an Asian-associated ancestry cluster than the roughly 730-donor mean. V- and J-gene trimming of TCR beta was linked (in a later analysis) to a missense DCLRE1C variant. Researchers catalogued about 150 TCR beta chains as cytomegalovirus-associated.

Use of 60 Vbeta and 13 Jbeta primers characterized the PCR. Here immunoSEQ multiplex PCR was the method, and the copy in TCRdb shows in-frame clones only, minus some. The table lists about 190,000 clones, 65% to 85% of them singletons. This CDR3 has 15 residues. The V and J ends lost 5 bases and 1 base respectively, with 13 bases between them. The germline V gene encodes CDR1 MNHEY and CDR2 SMNVEV (reference sequence). The TCR comes from a woman aged 18-29 years in good health and CMV-seronegative. Sequenced: PBMCs. The chain uses TRBV27 and TRBJ2-3; D may be TRBD2 (6 bases). The CDR3 nucleotides read TGTGCCAGCAGTGTCCCGGGACTCGGCACAGATACGCAGTATTTT. Its protein product is CASSVPGLGTDTQYF.